The rows below give T cell receptor beta chains drawn from one sample of a study of tumor-infiltrating lymphocytes in primary liver carcinoma. TCRdb itself ran the multiplex PCR reads through MiXCR, one entry per CDR3 protein. The sample has 180,000 or so distinct CDR3 sequences; over 50% are singletons. The source material was peripheral blood. The receptors were gathered from a man aged 35 to 55 with primary liver carcinoma and hepatitis B virus infection. Both conserved end residues are part of each CDR3. The order of the fields is J gene, clone size, V gene, D gene, CDR3 protein, CDR3 DNA. D genes are given only for firm matches. The size entry is marked missing in some rows and otherwise reads once, few, many or a size class.

J gene: TRBJ1-5; clone size: .; V gene: TRBV11-1; D gene: TRBD1; CDR3 protein: CASNRTGTNQPQHF; CDR3 DNA: TGTGCCAGCAACAGGACAGGTACGAATCAGCCCCAGCACTTT
J gene: TRBJ2-7; clone size: .; V gene: TRBV11-3; D gene: .; CDR3 protein: CASSHLRQPPTYEQYF; CDR3 DNA: TGTGCCAGCAGCCATCTCCGACAACCCCCAACTTACGAGCAGTACTTC
J gene: TRBJ2-1; clone size: .; V gene: TRBV2; D gene: .; CDR3 protein: CASSPEQGAYNEQFF; CDR3 DNA: TGTGCCAGCAGCCCTGAGCAGGGAGCCTACAATGAGCAGTTCTTC
J gene: TRBJ2-7; clone size: .; V gene: TRBV12-3/TRBV12-4; D gene: TRBD2; CDR3 protein: CASSTLAEKGEQYF; CDR3 DNA: TGTGCCAGCAGCACACTAGCGGAAAAAGGAGAGCAGTACTTC
J gene: TRBJ2-3; clone size: few; V gene: TRBV4-2; D gene: TRBD2; CDR3 protein: CASSQDPTSRAGNTQYF; CDR3 DNA: TGTGCCAGCAGCCAGGATCCGACTAGCAGAGCTGGTAATACGCAGTATTTT
J gene: TRBJ2-2; clone size: .; V gene: TRBV5-4; D gene: TRBD2; CDR3 protein: CASSGPAGRPSGELFF; CDR3 DNA: TGTGCCAGCAGCGGACCAGCGGGAAGGCCCTCCGGGGAGCTGTTTTTT
J gene: TRBJ2-3; clone size: many; V gene: TRBV11-2; D gene: .; CDR3 protein: CASRPWDVNTQYF; CDR3 DNA: TGTGCCAGCAGGCCCTGGGACGTAAATACGCAGTATTTT
J gene: TRBJ2-5; clone size: .; V gene: TRBV11-2; D gene: TRBD1; CDR3 protein: CASSTYRDRKFQETQYF; CDR3 DNA: TGTGCCAGCAGCACCTACCGGGACAGGAAGTTTCAAGAGACCCAGTACTTC
J gene: TRBJ2-1; clone size: few; V gene: TRBV10-3; D gene: TRBD2; CDR3 protein: CAISSSGTSGSTGRNEQFF; CDR3 DNA: TGTGCCATCAGCAGTTCCGGGACTAGCGGGAGTACGGGCCGCAATGAGCAGTTCTTC
J gene: TRBJ2-1; clone size: .; V gene: TRBV6-5; D gene: TRBD1; CDR3 protein: CASQPDRDRDGEQFF; CDR3 DNA: TGTGCCAGCCAACCCGACCGGGACAGGGACGGTGAGCAGTTCTTC
J gene: TRBJ2-4; clone size: few; V gene: TRBV30; D gene: .; CDR3 protein: CAWSRNRDLAKNIQYF; CDR3 DNA: TGTGCCTGGTCCCGAAACAGGGACCTAGCCAAAAACATTCAGTACTTC
J gene: TRBJ2-5; clone size: .; V gene: TRBV12-3/TRBV12-4; D gene: TRBD1; CDR3 protein: CASRTGRWEMGTQYF; CDR3 DNA: TGTGCCAGCAGGACAGGGAGATGGGAAATGGGGACCCAGTACTTC
J gene: TRBJ2-7; clone size: .; V gene: TRBV6-6; D gene: TRBD2; CDR3 protein: CASSYLGPSSGVYEQYF; CDR3 DNA: TGTGCCAGCAGTTACTTGGGGCCTTCTAGCGGGGTTTACGAGCAGTACTTC
J gene: TRBJ1-5; clone size: .; V gene: TRBV10-3; D gene: TRBD1; CDR3 protein: CAISDRDRGSDQPQHF; CDR3 DNA: TGTGCCATCAGTGACCGGGACAGGGGGTCTGATCAGCCCCAGCATTTT
J gene: TRBJ2-3; clone size: .; V gene: TRBV6-2/TRBV6-3; D gene: TRBD2; CDR3 protein: CARSYSIAGAPEYTDTQYF; CDR3 DNA: TGTGCCAGGAGTTACTCGATAGCGGGAGCTCCCGAATACACAGATACGCAGTATTTT
J gene: TRBJ2-3; clone size: .; V gene: TRBV4-2; D gene: .; CDR3 protein: CASSQDFWRGSTDTQYF; CDR3 DNA: TGTGCCAGCAGCCAAGATTTTTGGCGGGGAAGCACAGATACGCAGTATTTT
J gene: TRBJ2-3; clone size: few; V gene: TRBV6-2/TRBV6-3; D gene: .; CDR3 protein: CASKGGTDTQYF; CDR3 DNA: TGTGCCAGCAAGGGGGGCACAGATACGCAGTATTTT
J gene: TRBJ1-5; clone size: .; V gene: TRBV11-2; D gene: TRBD1; CDR3 protein: CASSLGQDRGNQPQHF; CDR3 DNA: TGTGCCAGCAGCTTAGGGCAGGACAGGGGCAATCAGCCCCAGCATTTT
J gene: TRBJ1-1; clone size: .; V gene: TRBV10-3; D gene: .; CDR3 protein: CAIRGRANTEAFF; CDR3 DNA: TGTGCCATCAGGGGCAGGGCGAACACTGAAGCTTTCTTT
J gene: TRBJ2-2; clone size: .; V gene: TRBV29-1; D gene: .; CDR3 protein: CSVDSGRTIGELFF; CDR3 DNA: TGTAGCGTGGACTCGGGACGAACCATCGGGGAGCTGTTTTTT